The T cell receptor beta chain described here comes from a study of T cell responses to AZD1222 COVID-19 vaccine. The germline V gene encodes CDR1 MNHEY and CDR2 SVGAGI. CDR3 length: 13 residues. Points from the study as a whole: Spike-specific TCR breadth and depth were elevated following two AZD1222 doses. Samples come after the peak T cell response, not at day 14. White British donors predominated, females outnumbered males, and clonal diversity was possibly underestimated. Spike-wide vaccine-associated CD4 TCRs dominated at 160-218 and 743-854.

On this clone: Its antigen is not identified. One end of the junction varies from germline; a read error may be responsible.

Here immunoSEQ multiplex PCR was the method, and the copy in TCRdb shows in-frame clones only, minus some. There are about 140,000 clones in the sample; about nine tenths occur only once, and 4% to 5% lies in the top ten. This TCR came from an adult in good health. The V call is TRBV6-5, the J call TRBJ2-7, with 14 nucleotides matching TRBD2. Sequenced material: peripheral blood, taken on day 0 of AZD1222 vaccination. The DNA for the CDR3 is TGTGCCAGCAGTCCTCGGACTAGCGGGAGGCTTAGCTTC. Amino acid sequence: CASSPRTSGRLSF.